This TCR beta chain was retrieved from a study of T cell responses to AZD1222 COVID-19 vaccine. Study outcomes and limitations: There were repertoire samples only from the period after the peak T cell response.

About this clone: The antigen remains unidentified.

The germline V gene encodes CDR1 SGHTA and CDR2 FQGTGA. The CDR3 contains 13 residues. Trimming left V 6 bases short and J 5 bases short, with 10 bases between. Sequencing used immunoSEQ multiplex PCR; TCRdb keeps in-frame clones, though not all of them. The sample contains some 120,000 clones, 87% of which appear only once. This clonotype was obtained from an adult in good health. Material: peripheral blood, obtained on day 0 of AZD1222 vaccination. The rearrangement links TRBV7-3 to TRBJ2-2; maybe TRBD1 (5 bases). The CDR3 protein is CASRPQGTGELFF. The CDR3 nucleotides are TGTGCCAGCAGACCTCAGGGTACCGGGGAGCTGTTTTTT. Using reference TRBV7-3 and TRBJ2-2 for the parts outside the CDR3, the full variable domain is GAGVSQTPSNKVTEKGKYVELRCDPISGHTALYWYRQSLGQGPEFLIYFQGTGAADDSGLPNDRFFAVRPEGSVSTLKIQRTERGDSAVYLCASRPQGTGELFFGEGSRLTVL.